Following are 32 T cell receptor beta chains from one sample sequenced in a study of shared clonotypes between healthy human individuals. TCRdb keeps only in-frame clones here, not all; method: immunoSEQ multiplex PCR. The repertoire holds roughly 850,000 clones, with 96% as singletons. The naive CD8 subset, CD45RO-negative cells positively selected for CCR7, excluded terminally differentiated effector memory CD45RA+ cells. The sample consisted of naive CD8+ T cells sorted from blood. Source of these receptors: a man aged 30 to 39 in good health.

This rearrangement joins TRBV7-9 to TRBJ2-1; no firm D call. With 7 bases removed from V and 4 bases from J, the gap between germline ends came to 14 bases. CDR1 and CDR2 from the germline V gene are SEHNR and FQNEAQ (reference sequence). This CDR3 has 14 amino acids. The CDR3 region has the DNA TGTGCCAGCACCTCGCCGGGCCCATACAATGAGCAGTTCTTC. This codes for CASTSPGPYNEQFF. Filled out from reference TRBV7-9 and TRBJ2-1, the complete variable domain reads DTGVSQNPRHKITKRGQNVTFRCDPISEHNRLYWYRQTLGQGPEFLTYFQNEAQLEKSRLLSDRFSAERPKGSFSTLEIQRTEQGDSAMYLCASTSPGPYNEQFFGPGTRLTVL.

This chain joins TRBV28 and TRBJ2-1; TRBD1 is a possible D gene (6 bases). Germline CDR1 is MDHEN and CDR2 is SYDVKM. This CDR3 region has 15 residues. V was pared by 5 bases and J by 1 base, with 12 bases between. The CDR3 spells CASSPTGPSYNEQFF. The CDR3 DNA is TGTGCCAGCAGTCCAACAGGGCCTTCCTACAATGAGCAGTTCTTC.

The chain couples TRBV28 to TRBJ1-5, with 7 bases matching TRBD1. Trimming cost V 6 bases and J 7 bases; bases outside gene matches: 6. Germline V gene data show CDR1 as MDHEN and CDR2 as SYDVKM. The CDR3 is made up of 13 amino acids. The CDR3 nucleotides read TGTGCCAGCAGATACAGGGGTAGGCAGCCCCAGCATTTT. It encodes CASRYRGRQPQHF.

V usage is TRBV18 and J usage is TRBJ2-6; D call uncertain. CDR1 is KGHSH, CDR2 LQKENI, per germline. This CDR3 spans 18 amino acids. Trimming stripped 3 bases from V and 1 base from J, with 16 bases between. The CDR3 sequence: CASSPGVQDVSGANVLTF. The CDR3 DNA reads TGTGCCAGCTCACCGGGTGTCCAAGACGTGTCTGGGGCCAACGTCCTGACTTTC.

This clone showed up just once. The V call is TRBV9, the J call TRBJ2-7; 11 bases agree with TRBD1. The CDR3 runs to 16 residues. The junction had 7 bases not matched to a gene; V was cut back by 0 bases and J by 5 bases. Per the germline V gene, CDR1 is SGDLS and CDR2 is YYNGEE. The CDR3 sequence: CASSVGGTGGFDEQYF. CDR3 DNA sequence: TGTGCCAGCAGCGTAGGTGGGACAGGGGGTTTCGACGAGCAGTACTTC.

The V and J genes are TRBV7-9 and TRBJ2-7; 7 positions match TRBD2. V lost 4 bases to trimming and J lost 3 bases; unmatched junction nucleotides: 6. CDR1 SEHNR and CDR2 FQNEAQ come from the germline V gene (reference sequence). The CDR3 covers 14 residues. The chain's CDR3 is CASSSGLVNYEQYF. The CDR3 region has the DNA TGTGCCAGCAGCTCAGGACTAGTGAACTACGAGCAGTACTTC.

This sequence joins TRBV5-1 and TRBJ2-1; D is undetermined. This CDR3 has 15 amino acids. V dropped 0 bases and J dropped 4 bases, with 11 bases sitting between them. Germline lookup yields CDR1 SGHRS and CDR2 YFSETQ. Here the CDR3 DNA reads TGCGCCAGCAGCTTGGGGTGGGGAAATTACAATGAGCAGTTCTTC. It specifies CASSLGWGNYNEQFF.

The chain employs TRBV2 and TRBJ2-2; no reliable D call. The CDR3 has 13 amino acids. V shed 5 bases and J shed 4 bases, with 8 bases lying between them. The V gene's germline CDR1 is SNHLY and CDR2 FYNNEI. In nucleotides, the CDR3 is TGTGCCAGCAGTCGCCCAACCACCGGGGAGCTGTTTTTT. Its translation is CASSRPTTGELFF. The full variable domain, rest sourced from reference TRBV2 and TRBJ2-2, is EPEVTQTPSHQVTQMGQEVILRCVPISNHLYFYWYRQILGQKVEFLVSFYNNEISEKSEIFDDQFSVERPDGSNFTLKIRSTKLEDSAMYFCASSRPTTGELFFGEGSRLTVL.

This chain joins TRBV6-6 and TRBJ2-1; TRBD2 agrees at 8 bases. J gave up 4 bases and V 7 bases, and 6 bases lay outside the gene matches. Germline loops: CDR1 MNHNY, CDR2 SVGAGI (reference sequence). The CDR3 runs 14 residues. The CDR3 sequence is CASNKGLGYNEQFF. CDR3 DNA: TGTGCCAGCAATAAGGGACTAGGATACAATGAGCAGTTCTTC.

The chain combines TRBV14 with TRBJ2-5; 9 positions match TRBD1. The CDR3 contains 15 residues. Germline V gene sequence: CDR1 SGHDN, CDR2 FVKESK. The V segment lost 3 bases and the J segment 4 bases; nucleotides outside the gene matches: 6. The chain's CDR3 is CASSHPGQGLETQYF. CDR3 sequence (DNA): TGTGCCAGCAGCCACCCCGGACAGGGGTTAGAGACCCAGTACTTC.

This chain joins TRBV7-3 and TRBJ2-3; D might be TRBD2 (6 bases). Trimming left V 2 bases short and J 4 bases short, with 16 bases between. The CDR3 extends over 16 amino acids. Germline values: CDR1 SGHTA, CDR2 FQGTGA. CDR3 region: CASSLSGGSHPDTQYF. The CDR3 DNA is TGTGCCAGCAGCTTATCAGGAGGGAGCCACCCAGATACGCAGTATTTT.

This clone was counted once. The J gene is TRBJ1-2, the V gene TRBV7-9; D gene unclear. The germline CDR1 and CDR2 sequences are SEHNR and FQNEAQ (reference sequence). V lost 5 bases to trimming and J lost 8 bases, with 24 bases between them. This CDR3 comprises 16 residues. DNA for the CDR3: TGTGCCAGCAGCCCCGAGGGTCCCCCCTCCTTCTCGGGCTACACCTTC. Amino acid sequence: CASSPEGPPSFSGYTF.

The rearrangement joins TRBV19 to TRBJ1-5, with 7 positions matching TRBD1. This CDR3 is built from 14 residues. With 10 bases clipped from V and 2 bases from J, the junction kept 8 bases outside the gene matches. Germline CDR1 LNHDA, CDR2 SQIVND (reference sequence). CDR3 region: CAIKQGRGNQPQHF. DNA for the CDR3: TGTGCCATCAAACAGGGGAGAGGCAATCAGCCCCAGCATTTT.

The rearrangement joins TRBV5-1 to TRBJ2-7; weak D call: TRBD2 (6 bases). The germline V gene has CDR1 SGHRS and CDR2 YFSETQ. Trimming cost V 3 bases and J 3 bases, with 22 bases left between them. The CDR3 has 17 residues. CDR3 nucleotide sequence: TGCGCCAGCAGCTCGGAGGGGAGGACAATGTCAGGCTACGAGCAGTACTTC. This gives the protein CASSSEGRTMSGYEQYF.

This clone was seen once. V gene TRBV19 combines with J gene TRBJ2-7, with 12 positions matching TRBD2. The length of the CDR3 is 17 residues. Germline CDR1 is LNHDA and CDR2 is SQIVND (reference sequence). V was pared by 6 bases and J by 6 bases, with 15 bases of the junction left unmatched. CDR3 sequence: CASSISLTSGSFIEQYF. The CDR3 DNA sequence: TGTGCCAGTAGCATCTCCCTGACTAGCGGGAGTTTTATCGAGCAGTACTTC.

The chain uses TRBV29-1 and TRBJ2-6; D is unclear. Deletions cut 4 bases from V and 0 bases from J, with 7 bases between. The CDR3 is 14 amino acids. The V gene's germline CDR1 is SQVTM and CDR2 ANQGSEA. Here the CDR3 DNA reads TGCAGCGTTGCTGGCCACTCTGGGGCCAACGTCCTGACTTTC. It is translated as CSVAGHSGANVLTF.

The rearrangement uses TRBV6-6 and TRBJ2-7; D is undetermined. With 2 bases removed from V and 7 bases from J, the gap between germline ends came to 9 bases. CDR1 is MNHNY and CDR2 is SVGAGI in the germline V gene (reference sequence). This CDR3 is built from 12 residues. In DNA, the CDR3 is TGTGCCAGCAGTTACCATATGAGTGAGCAGTACTTC. Its translation is CASSYHMSEQYF.

The chain is built from TRBV4-1 and TRBJ1-2; 8 bases are a match to TRBD1. The CDR3 contains 15 residues. The V and J ends lost 0 bases and 4 bases, in that order; junction bases with no gene match: 4. Germline CDR1 MGHRA, CDR2 YSYEKL. CDR3 DNA sequence: TGCGCCAGCAGCCAAGAGCGGACAGGGTTCTATGGCTACACCTTC. Protein: CASSQERTGFYGYTF.

This chain joins TRBV7-8 and TRBJ2-3, with D perhaps matching TRBD2 (6 bases). The V end lost 5 bases, the J end lost 5 bases, and 17 bases lay between the germline ends. The CDR3 is 15 amino acids. Germline assignment: CDR1 SGHVS and CDR2 FQNEAQ. The CDR3 here is CASSHGAGGEDTQYF. Written as DNA, the CDR3 is TGTGCCAGCAGCCATGGGGCGGGCGGGGAAGATACGCAGTATTTT.

The chain recombines TRBV19 with TRBJ1-5; D is perhaps TRBD1 (6 bases). This CDR3 is built from 14 residues. Germline V gene sequence: CDR1 LNHDA, CDR2 SQIVND (reference sequence). V was clipped by 5 bases and J by 6 bases, with 14 bases between them. Written as DNA, the CDR3 is TGTGCCAGTAGTTCAAACAGGGTTCCTCAGCCCCAGCATTTT. Translated: CASSSNRVPQPQHF.

This clone came up once. V and J are TRBV28 and TRBJ2-3; no definite D call. V lost 3 bases and J 4 bases, leaving 11 bases between the germline ends. Germline V gene sequence: CDR1 MDHEN, CDR2 SYDVKM. This CDR3 comprises 14 residues. CDR3 residues: CASSFLSSSDTQYF. The CDR3 region has the DNA TGTGCCAGCAGTTTTTTGTCTAGTTCAGATACGCAGTATTTT.

The gene calls are TRBV5-1 and TRBJ1-5; 7 bases are shared with TRBD1. This CDR3 is 15 amino acids long. Germline values: CDR1 SGHRS, CDR2 YFSETQ. V trimming: 7 bases; J trimming: 5 bases; junction bases outside the gene matches: 12. The CDR3 here is CASDFRGQVHQPQHF. The DNA of the CDR3 is TGCGCCAGCGACTTCCGTGGACAGGTCCATCAGCCCCAGCATTTT.

This chain links TRBV4-1 with TRBJ2-7; D might be TRBD2 (5 bases). Germline CDR1 is MGHRA and CDR2 is YSYEKL. V lost 2 bases, J lost 4 bases, and 21 bases lay in between. The CDR3 spans 17 residues. CDR3 DNA: TGCGCCAGCAGCCAATTATTCCTTGGGGAGAGCGGATACGAGCAGTACTTC. Residues: CASSQLFLGESGYEQYF.

The chain carries TRBV5-4 and TRBJ2-3; 9 bases are shared with TRBD1. Germline V gives CDR1 SGHNT, CDR2 YYREEE (reference sequence). The V gene end was trimmed by 4 bases and the J gene end by 5 bases; junction bases not matched to a gene: 5. CDR3 size: 14 residues. CDR3 sequence: CASSPGTGLDTQYF. Here the CDR3 DNA reads TGTGCCAGCAGCCCGGGGACAGGGTTAGATACGCAGTATTTT.

The gene calls are TRBV7-6 and TRBJ2-2; a weak D match, TRBD1 (5 bases). Germline lookup yields CDR1 SGHVS and CDR2 FNYEAQ. The CDR3 covers 13 residues. The ends were cut back, 0 bases at V and 7 bases at J, with 6 bases in the middle. Here the CDR3 reads CASSLATGGELFF. The CDR3 DNA reads as TGTGCCAGCAGCTTAGCAACAGGCGGGGAGCTGTTTTTT.

V is TRBV6-5 and J is TRBJ1-3, with D maybe TRBD1 (5 bases). The CDR3 spans 15 residues. CDR1 MNHEY and CDR2 SVGAGI come from the germline V gene. The ends were cut back, 6 bases at V and 2 bases at J, with 14 bases in the middle. The CDR3 here is CASSSGFGPGNTIYF. For the CDR3, the DNA is TGTGCCAGCAGCTCAGGGTTCGGCCCTGGAAACACCATATATTTT.

The rearrangement links TRBV19 to TRBJ1-1; no firm D call. This CDR3 region has 12 residues. The V end was cut by 7 bases, the J end by 6 bases, with 12 bases between. Germline loops: CDR1 LNHDA, CDR2 SQIVND (reference sequence). CDR3 DNA sequence: TGTGCCAGTAAAAATACAGCTTCTGAAGCTTTCTTT. This gives the protein CASKNTASEAFF.

CDR3 protein: CASSLVSVRTSTTYEQYF. CDR3 nucleotide sequence: TGTGCCAGCAGCTTAGTGTCGGTGAGGACATCCACCACCTACGAGCAGTACTTC. This sequence joins TRBV7-2 and TRBJ2-7, with TRBD1 as a possible D gene (5 bases). Germline CDR1 reads SGHTA; CDR2 reads FQGNSA. Trimming stripped 1 base from V and 2 bases from J, with 21 bases between. The CDR3 is 18 residues long.

The chain joins TRBV29-1 to TRBJ2-1; 7 bases are a match to TRBD1. Germline V gene data show CDR1 as SQVTM and CDR2 as ANQGSEA. This CDR3 has 16 amino acids. The V segment lost 1 base and the J segment 3 bases; nucleotides outside the gene matches: 9. The CDR3 spells CSVEGDQGQNYNEQFF. As DNA, the CDR3 is TGCAGCGTTGAAGGGGATCAGGGACAGAACTACAATGAGCAGTTCTTC.

V and J are TRBV19 and TRBJ2-7, with a possible D match to TRBD1 (6 bases). CDR3 length: 14 residues. The germline gives CDR1 LNHDA, CDR2 SQIVND (reference sequence). Trimming stripped 3 bases from V and 7 bases from J, with 16 bases between. CDR3 DNA sequence: TGTGCCAGTAGTATTCCCAGGGGAGTGGGGGAGCAGTACTTC. Translating it yields CASSIPRGVGEQYF.

The rearrangement joins TRBV9 to TRBJ2-5, with D possibly TRBD2 on 6 matching bases. The CDR3 length is 14 residues. CDR1 is SGDLS and CDR2 is YYNGEE in the germline V gene. Deletions cut 0 bases from V and 1 base from J, with 7 bases between. CDR3 DNA: TGTGCCAGCAGCGTAGGGGACTTCCAAGAGACCCAGTACTTC. Protein: CASSVGDFQETQYF.

This chain links TRBV9 with TRBJ1-2; D not certain. Germline V lookup: CDR1 SGDLS, CDR2 YYNGEE. V shed 0 bases and J shed 5 bases, with 8 bases lying between them. This CDR3 is built from 13 residues. CDR3 amino acids: CASSVGGVYGYTF. The CDR3 DNA sequence: TGTGCCAGCAGCGTAGGAGGCGTATATGGCTACACCTTC.